This entry lists 3 T cell receptor beta chains sequenced from one sample in a study of tissue T cells after allogeneic stem cell transplantation. Libraries were prepared by immunoSEQ multiplex PCR; TCRdb keeps only in-frame clonotypes and omits some of them. The sample holds 3,300 or so clones; less than 80% are singletons and the top ten take 20% to 25%. This research-autopsy study prospectively enrolled adult allogeneic hematopoietic cell transplant recipients with steroid-refractory graft-versus-host disease. Sequenced here: small intestine tissue, sampled at autopsy. These receptors were obtained from a male patient of 60 years or more with steroid-refractory graft-versus-host disease after an allogeneic stem cell transplant. Some T cells may be provided by the graft donor.

The V gene is TRBV9, the J gene TRBJ2-2, with 8 bases lining up with TRBD1. V shed 0 bases and J 1 base; nucleotides not matched to a gene: 2. This CDR3 comprises 16 residues. Germline loops: CDR1 SGDLS, CDR2 YYNGEE. CDR3 in DNA: TGTGCCAGCAGCGTAGGAGGACAGGGGAACACCGGGGAGCTGTTTTTT. This translates into CASSVGGQGNTGELFF.

The chain combines TRBV30 with TRBJ1-3, with 7 nucleotides matching TRBD1. Trimming removed 2 bases from V and 4 bases from J; junction bases left unmatched: 5. Germline V CDR1 and CDR2: GTSNPN, SVGIG (reference sequence). The CDR3 covers 14 residues. The CDR3 reads CAWSQGDVGNTIYF. The CDR3 DNA reads TGTGCCTGGAGTCAGGGGGACGTCGGAAACACCATATATTTT.

This clone was counted a few times. The chain combines TRBV30 with TRBJ2-1; D may be TRBD2 (6 bases). Germline assignment: CDR1 GTSNPN and CDR2 SVGIG (reference sequence). The CDR3 is 16 amino acids. Between the trimmed V and J ends, which lost 3 bases and 3 bases, there was a span of 18 bases. The CDR3 spells CAWSRRGRPNYNEQFF. The CDR3 region has the DNA TGTGCCTGGAGCCGGCGGGGCCGCCCCAACTACAATGAGCAGTTCTTC.